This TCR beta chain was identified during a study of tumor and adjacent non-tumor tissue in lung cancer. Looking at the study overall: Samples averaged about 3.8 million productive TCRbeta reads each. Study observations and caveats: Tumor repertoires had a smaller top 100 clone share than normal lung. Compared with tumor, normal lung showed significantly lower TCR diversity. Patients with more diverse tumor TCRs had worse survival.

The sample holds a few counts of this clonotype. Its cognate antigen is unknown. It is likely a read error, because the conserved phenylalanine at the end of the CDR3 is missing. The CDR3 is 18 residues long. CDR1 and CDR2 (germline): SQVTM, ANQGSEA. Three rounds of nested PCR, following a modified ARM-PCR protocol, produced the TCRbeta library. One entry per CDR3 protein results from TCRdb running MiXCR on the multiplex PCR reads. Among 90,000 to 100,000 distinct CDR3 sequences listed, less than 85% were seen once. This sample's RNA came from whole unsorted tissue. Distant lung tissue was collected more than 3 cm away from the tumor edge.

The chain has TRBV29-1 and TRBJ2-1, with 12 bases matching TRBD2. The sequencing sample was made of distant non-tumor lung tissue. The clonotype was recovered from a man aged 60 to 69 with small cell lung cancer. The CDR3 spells CSVAGGLAGGSSYNEQFS. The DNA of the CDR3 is TGTAGCGTTGCTGGGGGGCTAGCGGGAGGGAGCTCCTACAATGAGCAGTTCTCC.